Each of the 10 T cell receptor beta chains below was sequenced from the same sample in a study of shared clonotypes between healthy human individuals. Profiled with immunoSEQ multiplex PCR; TCRdb holds only in-frame clones, not every one. The sample has about 600,000 clones, around 97% seen once. The material sequenced was naive CD4+ T cells sorted from blood. This sample's subset: CD45RA+ positively selected. Every receptor here comes from a woman aged 25 to 39 in good health.

As to this clone: The sample contains more than one DNA sequence encoding this CDR3. The chain is built from TRBV7-9 and TRBJ1-1; D is ambiguous. Trimming cost V 3 bases and J 1 base, with 6 bases left between them. This CDR3 is 13 amino acids long. Germline loops: CDR1 SEHNR, CDR2 FQNEAQ (reference sequence). CDR3 region: CASSFPGNTEAFF. The CDR3 region has the DNA TGTGCCAGCAGCTTCCCCGGGAACACTGAAGCTTTCTTT.

The sample holds one count of this clone. The J gene is TRBJ2-1, the V gene TRBV6-1; a weak D match, TRBD2 (6 bases). V gave up 4 bases and J gave up 6 bases, with 13 bases separating them. The CDR3 length is 14 residues. In germline, CDR1 is MNHNS, CDR2 SASEGT. The CDR3 loop is CASSAQRAPNEQFF. The DNA for the CDR3 is TGTGCCAGCAGTGCTCAGCGGGCCCCCAATGAGCAGTTCTTC.

This chain joins TRBV7-9 and TRBJ2-3, with 7 positions matching TRBD1. V was pared by 5 bases and J by 2 bases, with 4 bases of the junction left unmatched. CDR3 length: 14 amino acids. Germline loops: CDR1 SEHNR, CDR2 FQNEAQ (reference sequence). Here the CDR3 DNA reads TGTGCCAGCAGCCTAGACAGGGTCACAGATACGCAGTATTTT. Translating gives CASSLDRVTDTQYF.

V is TRBV5-4 and J is TRBJ2-7; 9 nucleotides match TRBD1. J was trimmed by 3 bases and V by 4 bases; bases with no gene match: 5. CDR1 SGHNT and CDR2 YYREEE come from the germline V gene (reference sequence). This CDR3 has 14 amino acids. The CDR3 is CASSSKTGGYEQYF. In DNA form, the CDR3 reads TGTGCCAGCAGCAGTAAGACAGGGGGCTACGAGCAGTACTTC.

This clone appeared once. In DNA, the CDR3 is TGTGCCAGCAGCTTAGCGACATACACTGAAGCTTTCTTT. It translates to CASSLATYTEAFF. The rearrangement joins TRBV7-6 to TRBJ1-1; D not resolved. This CDR3 contains 13 residues. V was cut by 0 bases and J by 3 bases, with 5 bases left in between. Germline V lookup: CDR1 SGHVS, CDR2 FNYEAQ.

The V call is TRBV10-3, the J call TRBJ2-3, with TRBD2 matching over 9 bases. Looked up from germline, CDR1 is ENHRY and CDR2 is SYGVKD. The trim removed 2 bases at V and 1 base at J, leaving 4 bases unmatched. This CDR3 is 16 amino acids long. CDR3 residues: CAISEGLAPRTDTQYF. CDR3 in DNA: TGTGCCATCAGTGAGGGACTAGCGCCTCGCACAGATACGCAGTATTTT.

This clone appeared once. The J gene is TRBJ2-1, the V gene TRBV9, with D maybe TRBD2 (6 bases). The length of the CDR3 is 14 residues. Germline CDR1 and CDR2: SGDLS and YYNGEE. V lost 4 bases to trimming and J lost 7 bases, with 15 bases between them. This CDR3 reads CASSQSGLLNEQFF. Written as DNA, the CDR3 is TGTGCCAGCAGCCAGTCGGGACTCCTAAATGAGCAGTTCTTC.

The genes are TRBV29-1 and TRBJ2-7, with D possibly matching TRBD1 (5 bases). The length of the CDR3 is 12 residues. V was pared by 6 bases and J by 0 bases, with 9 bases between. CDR1 and CDR2 (germline): SQVTM, ANQGSEA. The CDR3 DNA reads as TGCAGCGTGTCCAGGGACTCCTACGAGCAGTACTTC. Residues: CSVSRDSYEQYF.

The chain links TRBV5-6 to TRBJ2-7, with a weak D call TRBD1 (5 bases). The CDR3 runs 14 residues. V was shortened by 4 bases and J by 3 bases, with 14 bases between the two germline ends. Germline CDR1 SGHDT, CDR2 YYEEEE. CDR3: CASSNKGRNYEQYF. The CDR3 DNA reads TGTGCCAGCAGCAATAAGGGGCGAAACTACGAGCAGTACTTC.

This chain uses TRBV5-1 with TRBJ1-6, with D unresolved. This CDR3 region has 14 residues. Germline V gene lookup returns CDR1 SGHRS and CDR2 YFSETQ. V dropped 0 bases and J dropped 10 bases, with 11 bases sitting between them. CDR3 nucleotides: TGCGCCAGCAGCTTGGATGTAGCAGTCTCACCCCTCCACTTT. Translation gives CASSLDVAVSPLHF. The complete variable domain, with remaining parts taken from reference TRBV5-1 and TRBJ1-6, reads KAGVTQTPRYLIKTRGQQVTLSCSPISGHRSVSWYQQTPGQGLQFLFEYFSETQRNKGNFPGRFSGRQFSNSRSEMNVSTLELGDSALYLCASSLDVAVSPLHFGNGTRLTVT.